This T cell receptor beta chain comes out of a study of cytomegalovirus exposure and HLA in healthy donors. A multiplex PCR was run with 60 Vbeta primers and 13 Jbeta primers. Libraries were prepared by immunoSEQ multiplex PCR; TCRdb keeps only in-frame clonotypes and omits some of them. The repertoire consists of over 150,000 clones, with around 69% occurring once and the leading ten covering over 2.5%. Study-wide points: Later analysis demonstrated an association between a missense DCLRE1C variant and TCR beta V- and J-gene trimming. In an earlier analysis, about 87% or about 30%: the productive usage of most TCR beta V segments. Analyzed later, most CMV-associated TCR beta chains appeared HLA-restricted.

This clone was counted only a few times. Its antigen is not identified. The CDR3 contains 15 residues. Germline assignment: CDR1 SGHRS and CDR2 YFSETQ. The sequenced sample consisted of PBMCs. This clonotype originated in a young woman in good health and CMV-seronegative. V usage is TRBV5-1 and J usage is TRBJ2-5; TRBD2 agrees at 9 bases. The J call may be in error: the DNA end matches TRBJ2-7 better. CDR3 sequence (DNA): TGCGCCAGCAGCATCCTAGCGGGAAGCTCCTACGAGCAGTACTTC. This sequence encodes CASSILAGSSYEQYF.